Shown below are 27 T cell receptor beta chains from a single sample sequenced in a study of regulatory T cells in long-lasting Graves disease. Relying on iRepertoire HTBI primers and Arm-PCR of CDR3 regions, the team built TCR beta libraries. One entry per CDR3 protein results from TCRdb running MiXCR on the multiplex PCR reads. In the table there are 430,000 or so distinct CDR3 sequences, 21% of which are singletons. Sample time point: persistent/refractory GD, antithyroid drugs over 5 years with positive TRAb. After RNA was extracted from PBMCs, the TCR library was made from it. This specimen consisted of peripheral blood mononuclear cells (PBMCs), obtained when the disease was refractory, from a patient treated with antithyroid drugs. The receptors here all came from a female donor with Graves disease.

This clonotype was counted at least ten times. This chain connects TRBV20-1 to TRBJ2-5, with D tentatively TRBD2 (5 bases). V was shortened by 0 bases and J by 5 bases, with 19 bases between the two germline ends. This CDR3 is 16 amino acids long. Per the germline V gene, CDR1 is DFQATT and CDR2 is SNEGSKA (reference sequence). This chain's CDR3 is CSARDVAVASGETQYF. The CDR3 DNA reads as TGCAGTGCTAGAGATGTTGCCGTAGCTTCGGGGGAGACCCAGTACTTC.

This clonotype was picked up many times. CDR3 sequence (DNA): TGTGCCAGCAGTCTCGGGACATTTAGCAATCAGCCCCAGCATTTT. It is translated as CASSLGTFSNQPQHF. The gene calls are TRBV28 and TRBJ1-5; D perhaps matches TRBD1 (6 bases). From germline, CDR1 is MDHEN and CDR2 SYDVKM. Trimming took off 5 bases at V and 0 bases at J, with 11 bases between the two ends. The CDR3 totals 15 residues.

This chain uses TRBV6-5 with TRBJ1-1; D gene ambiguous. CDR1 is MNHEY and CDR2 is SVGAGI in the germline V gene. The V end lost 0 bases, the J end lost 11 bases, and 10 bases lay between the germline ends. This CDR3 is built from 12 residues. The CDR3: CASSYSSRVAFF. Written as DNA, the CDR3 is TGTGCCAGCAGTTACTCCTCCCGGGTGGCTTTCTTT.

This clonotype occurred a few times. The V and J genes are TRBV2 and TRBJ1-1; D is perhaps TRBD1 (5 bases). CDR1 and CDR2 (germline): SNHLY, FYNNEI. Trimming removed 7 bases at V and 0 bases at J, with 12 bases between. This CDR3 has 14 residues. DNA of the CDR3: TGTGCCAGCAAAAAGAGGGGCATGAACACTGAAGCTTTCTTT. Residues: CASKKRGMNTEAFF.

This clonotype has a handful of counts. This chain uses TRBV30 with TRBJ2-6; D is undetermined. Trimming pared 4 bases from V and 2 bases from J, leaving 9 bases between. Per the germline V gene, CDR1 is GTSNPN and CDR2 is SVGIG (reference sequence). The CDR3 contains 14 residues. CDR3 DNA sequence: TGTGCCTGGAATCGAAGCCCTGGGGCCAACGTCCTGACTTTC. It encodes CAWNRSPGANVLTF. Using reference TRBV30 and TRBJ2-6 for the parts outside the CDR3, the full variable domain is SQTIHQWPATLVQPVGSPLSLECTVEGTSNPNLYWYRQAAGRGLQLLFYSVGIGQISSEVPQNLSASRPQDRQFILSSKKLLLSDSGFYLCAWNRSPGANVLTFGAGSRLTVL.

This clonotype was found many times. This chain joins TRBV12-3 or TRBV12-4 and TRBJ2-7; D tentatively reads TRBD1 or TRBD2 (5 bases each). CDR3 length: 14 amino acids. V was shortened by 6 bases and J by 0 bases, with 12 bases between the two germline ends. DNA for the CDR3: TGTGCCAGCAGCGGGACCGAAAGCTCCTACGAGCAGTACTTC. Protein product: CASSGTESSYEQYF.

This clonotype showed up many times. V and J are TRBV2 and TRBJ1-5; weak D call: TRBD1 (5 bases). The CDR3 contains 13 residues. V was trimmed by 3 bases and J by 4 bases, leaving 7 bases between them. Germline V gene data show CDR1 as SNHLY and CDR2 as FYNNEI. This chain's CDR3 is CASSDRENQPQHF. The DNA of the CDR3 is TGTGCCAGCAGTGACAGGGAGAATCAGCCCCAGCATTTT.

Many counts were recorded for this clonotype. V gene TRBV20-1 combines with J gene TRBJ2-5; D is possibly TRBD1 (5 bases). The germline V gene encodes CDR1 DFQATT and CDR2 SNEGSKA (reference sequence). CDR3 length: 15 amino acids. Deletions cut 3 bases from V and 0 bases from J, with 14 bases between. The CDR3 bases are TGCAGTGCTAGGGGTTTGGACACCCACCAAGAGACCCAGTACTTC. This gives the protein CSARGLDTHQETQYF.

The chain couples TRBV27 to TRBJ2-7; D possibly corresponds to TRBD2 (5 bases). Germline CDR1 reads MNHEY; CDR2 reads SMNVEV (reference sequence). The CDR3 is 13 residues long. V gave up 4 bases and J gave up 7 bases, with 14 bases separating them. The CDR3, as DNA: TGTGCCAGCAGTTGGTTGGTTACGGGGGAGCAGTACTTC. As protein: CASSWLVTGEQYF.

The sample holds many counts of this clonotype. The chain carries TRBV6-2 or TRBV6-3 and TRBJ1-2; perhaps TRBD1 as D (6 bases). CDR1 and CDR2 (germline): MNHEY, SVGEGT. There are 13 residues in the CDR3. Trimming took 7 bases from V and 4 from J, leaving 13 bases between them. The CDR3 sequence: CASTSTGPYGYTF. The CDR3 nucleotides are TGTGCCAGCACCTCAACAGGGCCCTATGGCTACACCTTC.

This clonotype has at least ten counts. The chain links TRBV12-3 or TRBV12-4 to TRBJ2-2; the D gene is possibly TRBD2 (5 bases). Trimming cost V 3 bases and J 7 bases, with 9 bases left between them. This CDR3 has 13 residues. The CDR3, as DNA: TGTGCCAGCAGTTTGATAAGCGGCGGGGAGCTGTTTTTT. It codes for CASSLISGGELFF.

This clonotype was counted a few times. The V call is TRBV20-1, the J call TRBJ2-7, with 7 nucleotides matching TRBD2. V shed 0 bases, J shed 8 bases, and the junction held 10 bases outside the gene matches. The CDR3 totals 14 residues. Germline V gene sequence: CDR1 DFQATT, CDR2 SNEGSKA (reference sequence). The CDR3 is CSAREGMAGEKQYF. In DNA, the CDR3 is TGCAGTGCTAGAGAGGGTATGGCGGGAGAGAAGCAGTACTTC.

The chain employs TRBV2 and TRBJ1-1, with a weak D call TRBD1 (5 bases). Germline lookup yields CDR1 SNHLY and CDR2 FYNNEI. V lost 0 bases, J lost 4 bases, and 33 bases lay in between. The CDR3 totals 22 residues. For the CDR3, the DNA is TGTGCCAGCAGTGAAGCGTGGGGGGGAGTCTTGCCCGGGGAGCTGGGTGGCACTGAAGCTTTCTTT. Protein sequence: CASSEAWGGVLPGELGGTEAFF.

The sample holds a few counts of this clonotype. The V call is TRBV5-6, the J call TRBJ1-1; 7 bases agree with TRBD1. With V trimmed by 8 bases and J by 1 base, 5 bases remained unmatched. The CDR3 loop spans 13 amino acids. The germline CDR1 and CDR2 sequences are SGHDT and YYEEEE. Here the CDR3 reads CASKQGSNTEAFF. Written as DNA, the CDR3 is TGTGCCAGTAAACAGGGGTCGAACACTGAAGCTTTCTTT.

The chain joins TRBV20-1 to TRBJ2-1; D gene ambiguous. Germline V gene sequence: CDR1 DFQATT, CDR2 SNEGSKA (reference sequence). Trimming removed 3 bases at V and 7 bases at J, with 7 bases between. The CDR3 runs to 11 residues. CDR3 coding DNA: TGCAGTGCTAGTGTAGTTAATGAGCAGTTCTTC. Translated: CSASVVNEQFF.

This clonotype was detected a few times. V is TRBV19 and J is TRBJ2-5; maybe TRBD1 (5 bases). The CDR3 length is 14 residues. V was clipped by 9 bases and J by 4 bases, with 18 bases between them. From germline, CDR1 is LNHDA and CDR2 SQIVND (reference sequence). The CDR3 loop is CARPYETDGETQYF. The CDR3 nucleotides are TGTGCCAGACCCTATGAGACAGACGGAGAGACCCAGTACTTC.

The V and J genes are TRBV5-1 and TRBJ2-7; D is uncertain. Germline V gives CDR1 SGHRS, CDR2 YFSETQ. The CDR3 has 14 residues. V was shortened by 4 bases and J by 3 bases, with 14 bases between the two germline ends. CDR3 sequence: CASSPDRQNYEQYF. The CDR3 region has the DNA TGCGCCAGCAGCCCGGATCGGCAGAACTACGAGCAGTACTTC.

This sequence joins TRBV20-1 and TRBJ2-7; D call uncertain. Germline V gives CDR1 DFQATT, CDR2 SNEGSKA (reference sequence). The CDR3 contains 15 residues. V was clipped by 0 bases and J by 3 bases, with 15 bases between them. The CDR3 spells CSARDLDGLYYEQYF. The CDR3 DNA is TGCAGTGCTAGAGATCTGGACGGGTTATACTACGAGCAGTACTTC.

This sequence joins TRBV18 and TRBJ1-1; tentative D call: TRBD1 (6 bases). In germline, CDR1 is KGHSH, CDR2 LQKENI. V gave up 4 bases and J gave up 6 bases, with 12 bases separating them. The length of the CDR3 is 13 residues. CDR3 region: CASSRGAGAEAFF. DNA of the CDR3: TGTGCCAGCTCACGGGGGGCAGGGGCTGAAGCTTTCTTT.

This clonotype was seen at least ten times. The rearrangement uses TRBV12-3 or TRBV12-4 and TRBJ2-1; 14 nucleotides agree with TRBD2. The V and J ends lost 3 bases and 6 bases, in that order; junction bases with no gene match: 7. The CDR3 extends over 17 amino acids. The chain's CDR3 is CASSFSTSGRVRNEQFF. CDR3 coding DNA: TGTGCCAGCAGTTTTTCGACTAGCGGGAGGGTCCGCAATGAGCAGTTCTTC.

This clonotype was recorded a few times. This sequence joins TRBV28 and TRBJ2-2, with a possible D match to TRBD2 (6 bases). The CDR3 consists of 16 residues. The V and J ends lost 10 bases and 4 bases respectively, with 22 bases between them. Looked up from germline, CDR1 is MDHEN and CDR2 is SYDVKM. This CDR3 is CATTRGLAVTTGELFF. CDR3 DNA sequence: TGTGCCACCACCCGGGGCTTAGCGGTAACCACCGGGGAGCTGTTTTTT.

Remarks on this clonotype: The conserved phenylalanine or tryptophan normally closing the CDR3 is absent here, so this likely arose from a read error. The chain has TRBV10-3 and TRBJ2-3; D may be TRBD1 (6 bases). Germline V lookup: CDR1 ENHRY, CDR2 SYGVKD. The CDR3 is made up of 16 amino acids. CDR3 sequence reads: CASSYGGGQSTDTQYL. The CDR3 coding sequence is TGTGCCAGCAGTTACGGCGGAGGACAGTCCACAGATACGCAGTATCTT.

At least ten counts were recorded for this clonotype. The chain employs TRBV19 and TRBJ1-1; no clear D gene. CDR3 size: 11 residues. V was clipped by 7 bases and J by 3 bases, with 6 bases between them. Germline CDR1 is LNHDA and CDR2 is SQIVND (reference sequence). The CDR3 DNA follows: TGTGCCAGTACCCTGGACACTGAAGCTTTCTTT. Amino acid sequence: CASTLDTEAFF.

The table lists this clonotype with a few counts. The rearrangement joins TRBV9 to TRBJ1-5, with D perhaps matching TRBD1 (6 bases). The CDR3 length is 13 residues. CDR1 is SGDLS and CDR2 is YYNGEE in the germline V gene. The V and J ends lost 2 bases and 5 bases respectively, with 8 bases between them. For the CDR3, the DNA is TGTGCCAGCAGCGTGGGGGGCTATCAGCCCCAGCATTTT. This sequence encodes CASSVGGYQPQHF.

The V and J genes are TRBV27 and TRBJ2-7, with 11 positions matching TRBD2. With V trimmed by 2 bases and J by 3 bases, 3 bases remained unmatched. Germline lookup yields CDR1 MNHEY and CDR2 SMNVEV (reference sequence). This CDR3 has 15 residues. The CDR3 loop is CASSLVAGGLYEQYF. CDR3 bases: TGTGCCAGCAGTTTAGTAGCGGGAGGGCTCTACGAGCAGTACTTC.

This clonotype has a handful of counts. The chain couples TRBV13 to TRBJ2-7, with a weak D call TRBD1 (6 bases). Germline CDR1 and CDR2: PRHDT and FYEKMQ (reference sequence). V shed 5 bases and J shed 9 bases, with 17 bases lying between them. The CDR3 runs 13 residues. This CDR3 is CASSPSRTEMQYF. The CDR3 DNA reads as TGTGCCAGCAGCCCCTCACGGACAGAAATGCAGTACTTC.

The J gene is TRBJ2-3, the V gene TRBV5-1; weak D call: TRBD1 (5 bases). CDR1 SGHRS and CDR2 YFSETQ come from the germline V gene. The V and J ends lost 0 bases and 3 bases respectively, with 5 bases between them. This CDR3 is built from 13 residues. CDR3 DNA sequence: TGCGCCAGCAGCTTGGAGGGGACAGATACGCAGTATTTT. Translating it yields CASSLEGTDTQYF.